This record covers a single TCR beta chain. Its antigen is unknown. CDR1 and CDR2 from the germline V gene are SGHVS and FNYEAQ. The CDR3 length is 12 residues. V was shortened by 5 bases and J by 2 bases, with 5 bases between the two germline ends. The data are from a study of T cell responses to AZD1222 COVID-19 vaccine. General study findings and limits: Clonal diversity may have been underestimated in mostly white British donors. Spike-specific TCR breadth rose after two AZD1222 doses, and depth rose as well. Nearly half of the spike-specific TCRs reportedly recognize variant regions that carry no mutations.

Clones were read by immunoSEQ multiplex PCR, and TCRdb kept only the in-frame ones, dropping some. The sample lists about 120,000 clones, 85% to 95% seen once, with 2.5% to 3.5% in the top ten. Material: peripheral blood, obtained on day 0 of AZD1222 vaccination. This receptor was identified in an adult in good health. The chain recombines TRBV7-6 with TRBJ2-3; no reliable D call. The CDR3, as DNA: TGTGCCAGCAGCCTATACACAGATACGCAGTATTTT. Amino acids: CASSLYTDTQYF.